This T cell receptor beta chain was found in a study of blood T cell repertoires in COVID-19. Study context: The United States, Italy and Spain were the sources of the acute and convalescent COVID-19 samples.

Produced via immunoSEQ multiplex PCR; TCRdb's table is partial and in-frame only. The data show approximately 100,000 clones, with around 75% seen just once and about a sixth held by the top ten. J was trimmed by 4 bases and V by 8 bases; bases with no gene match: 3. Per the germline V gene, CDR1 is MRHNA and CDR2 is SNTAGT. The length of the CDR3 is 13 residues. This clonotype originated in an elderly woman with active or convalescent COVID-19. The specimen was peripheral blood. This rearrangement joins TRBV6-4 to TRBJ1-5; 9 bases match TRBD1. CDR3 DNA sequence: TGTGCCAGCGGACAGGGGATTAATCAGCCCCAGCATTTT. It encodes CASGQGINQPQHF.